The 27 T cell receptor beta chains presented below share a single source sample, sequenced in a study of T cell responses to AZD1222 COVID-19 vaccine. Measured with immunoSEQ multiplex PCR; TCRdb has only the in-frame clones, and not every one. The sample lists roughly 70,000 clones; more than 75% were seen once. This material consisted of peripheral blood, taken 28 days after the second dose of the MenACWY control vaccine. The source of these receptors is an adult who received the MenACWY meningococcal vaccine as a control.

The CDR3 DNA is TGTGCCAGCAGCCCCGGGACAGCTATCTCTGGGGCCAACGTCCTGACTTTC. It yields the protein CASSPGTAISGANVLTF. This rearrangement joins TRBV11-3 to TRBJ2-6, with 7 nucleotides matching TRBD1. In germline, CDR1 is SGHNT, CDR2 YENEEA. CDR3 length: 17 residues. V shed 5 bases, J shed 0 bases, and the junction held 7 bases outside the gene matches.

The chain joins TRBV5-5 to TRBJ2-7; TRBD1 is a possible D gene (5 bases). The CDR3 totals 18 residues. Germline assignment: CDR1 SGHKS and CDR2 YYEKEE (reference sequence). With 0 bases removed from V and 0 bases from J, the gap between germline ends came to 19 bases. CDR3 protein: CASSLGQSTRRSSYEQYF. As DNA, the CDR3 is TGTGCCAGCAGCTTGGGACAGTCCACACGTAGGAGCTCCTACGAGCAGTACTTC. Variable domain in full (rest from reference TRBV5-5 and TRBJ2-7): DAGVTQSPTHLIKTRGQQVTLRCSPISGHKSVSWYQQVLGQGPQFIFQYYEKEERGRGNFPDRFSARQFPNYSSELNVNALLLGDSALYLCASSLGQSTRRSSYEQYFGPGTRLTVT.

This CDR3 is CAIRRQETQYF. DNA of the CDR3: TGTGCCATAAGACGGCAAGAGACCCAGTACTTC. The rearrangement joins TRBV28 to TRBJ2-5, with D unresolved. Germline-derived CDR1 and CDR2 are MDHEN and SYDVKM. This CDR3 spans 11 amino acids. The ends were cut back, 10 bases at V and 2 bases at J, with 8 bases in the middle.

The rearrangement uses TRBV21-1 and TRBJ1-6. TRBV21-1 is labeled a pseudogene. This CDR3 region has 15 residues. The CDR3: CASSLLGSYNSPLHF. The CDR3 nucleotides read TGTGCCAGCAGCTTACTGGGCTCCTATAATTCACCCCTCCACTTT.

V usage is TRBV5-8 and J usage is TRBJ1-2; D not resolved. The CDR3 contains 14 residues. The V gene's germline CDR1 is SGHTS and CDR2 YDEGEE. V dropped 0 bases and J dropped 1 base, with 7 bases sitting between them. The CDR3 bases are TGTGCCAGCAGCTTGGCCATGGGTAACTATGGCTACACCTTC. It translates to CASSLAMGNYGYTF.

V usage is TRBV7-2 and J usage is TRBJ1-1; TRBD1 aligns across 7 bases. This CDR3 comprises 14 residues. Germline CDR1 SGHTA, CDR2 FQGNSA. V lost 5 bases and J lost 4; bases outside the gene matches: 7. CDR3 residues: CASSPGGGPTEAFF. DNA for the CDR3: TGTGCCAGCAGCCCAGGGGGTGGCCCCACTGAAGCTTTCTTT.

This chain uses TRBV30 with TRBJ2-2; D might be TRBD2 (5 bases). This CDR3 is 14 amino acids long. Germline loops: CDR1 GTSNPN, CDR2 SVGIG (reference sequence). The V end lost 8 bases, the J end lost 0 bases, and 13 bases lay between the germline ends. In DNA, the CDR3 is TGTGCCGGACGGTCCGGGGCGAACACCGGGGAGCTGTTTTTT. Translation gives CAGRSGANTGELFF.

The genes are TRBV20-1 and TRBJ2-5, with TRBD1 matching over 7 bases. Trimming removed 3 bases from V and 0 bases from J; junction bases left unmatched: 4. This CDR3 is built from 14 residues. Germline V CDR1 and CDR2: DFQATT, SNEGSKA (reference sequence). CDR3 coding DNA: TGCAGTGCTAGTTGGGACAGAGACCAAGAGACCCAGTACTTC. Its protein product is CSASWDRDQETQYF.

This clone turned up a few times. DNA of the CDR3: TGCGCCAGCAGCCTGGGGTCCCCCAACATTCAGTACTTC. Protein: CASSLGSPNIQYF. The genes are TRBV5-1 and TRBJ2-4, with D unresolved. The V and J ends lost 4 bases and 7 bases respectively, with 12 bases between them. Germline V gene lookup returns CDR1 SGHRS and CDR2 YFSETQ. The CDR3 runs to 13 residues.

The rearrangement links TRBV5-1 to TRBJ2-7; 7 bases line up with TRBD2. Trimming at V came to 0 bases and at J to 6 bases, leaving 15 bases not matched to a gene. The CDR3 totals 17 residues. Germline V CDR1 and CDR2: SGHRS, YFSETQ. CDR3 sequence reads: CASSLEGLGGRASEQYF. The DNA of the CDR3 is TGCGCCAGCAGCTTGGAAGGTTTAGGTGGGAGGGCGTCCGAGCAGTACTTC.

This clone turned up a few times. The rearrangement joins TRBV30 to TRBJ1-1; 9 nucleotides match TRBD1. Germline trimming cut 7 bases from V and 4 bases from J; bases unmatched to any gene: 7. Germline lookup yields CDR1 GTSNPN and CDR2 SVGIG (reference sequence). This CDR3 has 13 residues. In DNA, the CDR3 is TGTGCCTTGAGGACAGGGGTGGGCACTGAAGCTTTCTTT. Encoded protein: CALRTGVGTEAFF.

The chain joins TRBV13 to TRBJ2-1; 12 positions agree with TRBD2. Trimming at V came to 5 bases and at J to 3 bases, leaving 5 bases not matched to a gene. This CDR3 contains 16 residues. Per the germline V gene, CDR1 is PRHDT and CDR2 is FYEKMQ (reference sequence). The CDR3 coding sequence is TGTGCCAGCAGCCCGGCGGGACTAGCGGGCTACAATGAGCAGTTCTTC. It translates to CASSPAGLAGYNEQFF.

The CDR3 nucleotides are TGTGCCAGCAGCTTTCAGGGGAATGAAAAACTGTTTTTT. Translation gives CASSFQGNEKLFF. The chain combines TRBV5-4 with TRBJ1-4; tentative D call: TRBD1 (6 bases). Germline CDR1 is SGHNT and CDR2 is YYREEE (reference sequence). Trimming pared 2 bases from V and 5 bases from J, leaving 7 bases between. The CDR3 covers 13 residues. The full variable domain, with the rest looked up from reference TRBV5-4 and TRBJ1-4, is ETGVTQSPTHLIKTRGQQVTLRCSSQSGHNTVSWYQQALGQGPQFIFQYYREEENGRGNFPPRFSGLQFPNYSSELNVNALELDDSALYLCASSFQGNEKLFFGSGTQLSVL.

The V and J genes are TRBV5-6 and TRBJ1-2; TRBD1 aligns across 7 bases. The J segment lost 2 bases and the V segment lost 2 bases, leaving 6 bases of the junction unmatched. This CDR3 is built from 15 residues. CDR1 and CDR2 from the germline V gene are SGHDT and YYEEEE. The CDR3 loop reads CASSLLDRENYGYTF. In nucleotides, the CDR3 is TGTGCCAGCAGCTTACTAGACAGGGAGAACTATGGCTACACCTTC.

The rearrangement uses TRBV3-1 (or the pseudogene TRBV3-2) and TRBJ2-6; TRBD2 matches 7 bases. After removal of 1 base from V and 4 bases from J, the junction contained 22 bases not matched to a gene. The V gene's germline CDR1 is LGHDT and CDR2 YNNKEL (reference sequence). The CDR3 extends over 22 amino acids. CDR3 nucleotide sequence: TGTGCCAGCAGCCAAGCAGGGATGAGCGGGAATGGGAGGGGATCCGGGGCCAACGTCCTGACTTTC. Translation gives CASSQAGMSGNGRGSGANVLTF.

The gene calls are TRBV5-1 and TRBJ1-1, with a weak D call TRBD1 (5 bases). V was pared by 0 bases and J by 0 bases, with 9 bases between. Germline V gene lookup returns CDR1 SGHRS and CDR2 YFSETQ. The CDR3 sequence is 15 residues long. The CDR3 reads CASSLEGSVNTEAFF. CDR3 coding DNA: TGCGCCAGCAGCTTGGAGGGGAGCGTGAACACTGAAGCTTTCTTT.

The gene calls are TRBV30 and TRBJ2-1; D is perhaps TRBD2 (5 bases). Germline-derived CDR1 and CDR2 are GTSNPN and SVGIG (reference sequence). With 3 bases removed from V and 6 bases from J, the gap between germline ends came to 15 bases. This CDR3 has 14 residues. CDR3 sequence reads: CAWSPLGSSNEQFF. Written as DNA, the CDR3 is TGTGCCTGGAGCCCCTTGGGGAGTTCCAATGAGCAGTTCTTC.

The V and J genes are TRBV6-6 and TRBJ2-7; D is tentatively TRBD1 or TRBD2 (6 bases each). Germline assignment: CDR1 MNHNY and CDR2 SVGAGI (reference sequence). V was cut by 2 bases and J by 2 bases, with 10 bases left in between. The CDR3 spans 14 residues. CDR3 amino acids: CASSYEGGAYEQYF. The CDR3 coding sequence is TGTGCCAGCAGTTACGAGGGGGGAGCCTACGAGCAGTACTTC.

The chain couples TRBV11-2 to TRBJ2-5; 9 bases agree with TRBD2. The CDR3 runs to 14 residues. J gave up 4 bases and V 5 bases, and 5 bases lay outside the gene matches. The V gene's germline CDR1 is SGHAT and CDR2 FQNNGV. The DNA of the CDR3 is TGTGCCAGCAGCCTAAGCGGGGGGCTAGAGACCCAGTACTTC. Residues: CASSLSGGLETQYF.

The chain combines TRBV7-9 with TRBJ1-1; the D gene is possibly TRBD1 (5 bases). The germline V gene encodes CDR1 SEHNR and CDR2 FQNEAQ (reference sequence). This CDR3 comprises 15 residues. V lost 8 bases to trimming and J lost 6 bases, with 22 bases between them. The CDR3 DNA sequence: TGTGCCAGCCTTTCCAGCGGGACGAAGATTGCTGAAGCTTTCTTT. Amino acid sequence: CASLSSGTKIAEAFF. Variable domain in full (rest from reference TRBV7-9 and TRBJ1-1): DTGVSQNPRHKITKRGQNVTFRCDPISEHNRLYWYRQTLGQGPEFLTYFQNEAQLEKSRLLSDRFSAERPKGSFSTLEIQRTEQGDSAMYLCASLSSGTKIAEAFFGQGTRLTVV.

DNA of the CDR3: TGCGCCAGCAGCCAAGGATCAGGGGGACCCAGTATCGTCTATGGCTACACCTTC. Protein: CASSQGSGGPSIVYGYTF. The chain combines TRBV4-1 with TRBJ1-2, with 7 bases matching TRBD1. The junction had 15 bases not matched to a gene; V was cut back by 1 base and J by 4 bases. Germline CDR1 MGHRA, CDR2 YSYEKL. CDR3 length equals 18 residues.

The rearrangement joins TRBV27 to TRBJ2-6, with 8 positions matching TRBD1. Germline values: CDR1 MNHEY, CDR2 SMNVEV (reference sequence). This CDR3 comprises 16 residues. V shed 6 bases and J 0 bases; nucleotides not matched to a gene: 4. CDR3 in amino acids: CASRDRAYSGANVLTF. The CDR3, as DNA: TGTGCCAGCAGGGACAGGGCCTACTCTGGGGCCAACGTCCTGACTTTC.

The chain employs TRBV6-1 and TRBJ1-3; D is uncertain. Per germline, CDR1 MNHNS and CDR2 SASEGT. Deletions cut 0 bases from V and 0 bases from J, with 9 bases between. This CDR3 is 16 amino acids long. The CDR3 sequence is CASSEARSGSGNTIYF. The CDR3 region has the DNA TGTGCCAGCAGTGAAGCTAGGTCCGGCTCTGGAAACACCATATATTTT.

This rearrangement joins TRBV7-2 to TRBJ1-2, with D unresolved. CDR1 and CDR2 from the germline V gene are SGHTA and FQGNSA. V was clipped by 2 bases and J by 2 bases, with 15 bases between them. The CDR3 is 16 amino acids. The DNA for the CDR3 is TGTGCCAGCAGCTTAACTCCTCCGGACGTCAACTATGGCTACACCTTC. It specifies CASSLTPPDVNYGYTF.

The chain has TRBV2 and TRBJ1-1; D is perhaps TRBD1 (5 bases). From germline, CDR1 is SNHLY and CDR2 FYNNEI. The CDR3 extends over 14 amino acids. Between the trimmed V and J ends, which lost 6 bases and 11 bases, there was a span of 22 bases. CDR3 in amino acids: CASRVLGRNRRAFF. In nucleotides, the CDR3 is TGTGCCAGCAGGGTCCTGGGGCGGAACAGGAGGGCTTTCTTT.

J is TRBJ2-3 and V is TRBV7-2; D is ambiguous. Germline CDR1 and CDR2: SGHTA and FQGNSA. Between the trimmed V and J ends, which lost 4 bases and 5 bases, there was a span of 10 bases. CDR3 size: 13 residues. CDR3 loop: CASSSSNVDTQYF. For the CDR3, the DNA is TGTGCCAGCAGCTCCTCCAATGTAGATACGCAGTATTTT.

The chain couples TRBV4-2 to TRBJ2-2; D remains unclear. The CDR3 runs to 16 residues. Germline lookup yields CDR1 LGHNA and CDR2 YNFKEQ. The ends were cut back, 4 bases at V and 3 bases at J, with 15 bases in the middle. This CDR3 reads CASSPDLVRDTGELFF. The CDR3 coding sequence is TGTGCCAGCAGCCCGGACCTAGTTAGGGACACCGGGGAGCTGTTTTTT.